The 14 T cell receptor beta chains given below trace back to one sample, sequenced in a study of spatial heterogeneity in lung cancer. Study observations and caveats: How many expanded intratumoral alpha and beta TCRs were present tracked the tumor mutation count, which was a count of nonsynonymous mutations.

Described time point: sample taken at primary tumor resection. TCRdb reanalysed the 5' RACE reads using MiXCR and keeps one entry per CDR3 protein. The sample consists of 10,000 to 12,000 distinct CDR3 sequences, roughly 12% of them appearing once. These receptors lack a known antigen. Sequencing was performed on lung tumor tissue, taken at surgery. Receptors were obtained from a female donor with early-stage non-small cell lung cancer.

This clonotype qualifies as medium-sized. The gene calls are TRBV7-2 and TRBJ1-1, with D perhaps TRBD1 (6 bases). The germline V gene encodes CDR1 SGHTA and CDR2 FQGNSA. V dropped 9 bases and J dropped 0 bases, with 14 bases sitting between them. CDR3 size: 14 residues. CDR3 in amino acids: CASGKDSMNTEAFF. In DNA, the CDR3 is TGTGCCAGTGGAAAGGACAGCATGAACACTGAAGCTTTCTTT.

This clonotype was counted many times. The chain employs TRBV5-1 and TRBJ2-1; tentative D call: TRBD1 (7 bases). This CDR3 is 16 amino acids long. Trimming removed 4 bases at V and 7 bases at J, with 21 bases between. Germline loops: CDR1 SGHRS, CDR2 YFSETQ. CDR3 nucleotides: TGCGCCAGCAGCCCCACGTCGGAGGGGGCGCAGAATGAGCAGTTCTTC. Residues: CASSPTSEGAQNEQFF.

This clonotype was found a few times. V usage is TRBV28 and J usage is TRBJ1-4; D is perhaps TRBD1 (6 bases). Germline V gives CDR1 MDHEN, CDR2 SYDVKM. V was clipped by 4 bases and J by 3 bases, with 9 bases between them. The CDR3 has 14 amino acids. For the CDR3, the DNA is TGTGCCAGCAGTTGGGAGGGGGCTAATGAAAAACTGTTTTTT. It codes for CASSWEGANEKLFF.

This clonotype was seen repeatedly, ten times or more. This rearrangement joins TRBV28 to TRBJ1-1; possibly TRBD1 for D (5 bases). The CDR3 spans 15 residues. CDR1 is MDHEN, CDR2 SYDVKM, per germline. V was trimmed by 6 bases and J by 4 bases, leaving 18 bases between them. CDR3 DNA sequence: TGTGCCAGCAGACCTCCACGGGGCATCGGCACTGAAGCTTTCTTT. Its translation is CASRPPRGIGTEAFF.

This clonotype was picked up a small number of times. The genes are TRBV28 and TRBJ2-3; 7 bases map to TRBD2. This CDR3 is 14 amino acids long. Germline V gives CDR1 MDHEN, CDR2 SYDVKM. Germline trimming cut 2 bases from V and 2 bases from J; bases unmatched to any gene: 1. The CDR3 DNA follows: TGTGCCAGCAGTTTAGCGGGAGCCACAGATACGCAGTATTTT. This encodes CASSLAGATDTQYF.

The CDR3 loop is CASSSRGQGASGYTF. The CDR3 bases are TGTGCCAGCAGTTCCCGTGGGCAGGGGGCGTCGGGCTACACCTTC. This rearrangement joins TRBV12-3 or TRBV12-4 to TRBJ1-2, with 8 bases lining up with TRBD1. This CDR3 has 15 amino acids. The junction had 12 bases not matched to a gene; V was cut back by 4 bases and J by 8 bases.

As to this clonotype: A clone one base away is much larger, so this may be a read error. The CDR3 region is CSAQTGANTGELFF. For the CDR3, the DNA is TGCAGCGCGCAGACCGGGGCCAACACCGGGGAGCTGTTTTTT. V is TRBV29-1 and J is TRBJ2-2; TRBD1 or TRBD2 may be the D gene (5 bases each). The CDR3 spans 14 residues. The V end was cut by 7 bases, the J end by 2 bases, with 14 bases between. CDR1 and CDR2 (germline): SQVTM, ANQGSEA.

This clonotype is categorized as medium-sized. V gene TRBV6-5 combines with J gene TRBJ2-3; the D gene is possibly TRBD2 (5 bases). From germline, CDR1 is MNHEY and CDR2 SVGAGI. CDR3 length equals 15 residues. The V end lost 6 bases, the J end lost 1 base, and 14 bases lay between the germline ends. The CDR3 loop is CASSHLLGRTDTQYF. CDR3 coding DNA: TGTGCCAGCAGCCACTTACTAGGGCGCACAGATACGCAGTATTTT.

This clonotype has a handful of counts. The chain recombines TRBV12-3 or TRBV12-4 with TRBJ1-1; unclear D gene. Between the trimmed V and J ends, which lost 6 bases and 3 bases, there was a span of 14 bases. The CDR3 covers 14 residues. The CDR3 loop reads CASSQRRLDTEAFF. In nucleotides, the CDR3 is TGTGCCAGCAGCCAAAGGAGACTGGACACTGAAGCTTTCTTT.

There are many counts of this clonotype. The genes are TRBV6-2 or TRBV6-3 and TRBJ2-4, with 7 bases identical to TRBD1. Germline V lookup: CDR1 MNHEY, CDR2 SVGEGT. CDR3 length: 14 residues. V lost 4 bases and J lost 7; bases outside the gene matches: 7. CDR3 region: CASSSTGRMNIQYF. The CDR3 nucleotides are TGTGCCAGCAGTTCGACAGGGAGAATGAACATTCAGTACTTC.

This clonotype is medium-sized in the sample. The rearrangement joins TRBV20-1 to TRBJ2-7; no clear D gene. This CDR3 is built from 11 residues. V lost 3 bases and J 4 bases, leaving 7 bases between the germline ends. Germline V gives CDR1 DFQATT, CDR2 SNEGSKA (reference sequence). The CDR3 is CSASADYEQYF. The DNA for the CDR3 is TGCAGTGCTAGCGCTGATTACGAGCAGTACTTC.

The chain's CDR3 is CASSRGGYNSPLHF. The CDR3 nucleotides are TGTGCCAGCAGCCGGGGGGGGTATAATTCACCCCTCCACTTT. The J gene is TRBJ1-6, the V gene TRBV7-2; TRBD1 is a possible D gene (5 bases). Trimming shortened V by 5 bases and J by 4 bases, and 9 bases separated the two germline ends. The germline CDR1 and CDR2 sequences are SGHTA and FQGNSA. This CDR3 has 14 residues.

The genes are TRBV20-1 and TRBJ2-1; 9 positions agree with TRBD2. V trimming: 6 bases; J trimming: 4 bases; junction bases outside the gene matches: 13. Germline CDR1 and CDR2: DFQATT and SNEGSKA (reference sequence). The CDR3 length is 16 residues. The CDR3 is CSAKTLAGERYNEQFF. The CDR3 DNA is TGCAGTGCGAAGACCTTAGCGGGAGAGAGGTACAATGAGCAGTTCTTC.

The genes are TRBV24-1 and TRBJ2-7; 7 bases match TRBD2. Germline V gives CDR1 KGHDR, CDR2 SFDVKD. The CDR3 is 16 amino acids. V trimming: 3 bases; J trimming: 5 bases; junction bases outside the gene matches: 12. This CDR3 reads CATSDLPGASGNEQYF. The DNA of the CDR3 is TGTGCCACCAGTGATCTGCCCGGTGCGAGCGGGAACGAGCAGTACTTC.